Listed here are 3 T cell receptor beta chains from one sample, sequenced in a study of CD8 T cells in ankylosing spondylitis. TCRdb used MiXCR to reprocess the 5' RACE reads, holding one entry per CDR3 protein. The table includes 100,000 to 150,000 distinct CDR3 sequences, approximately 14% detected once. Sample: blood, either unsorted or a sorted T cell fraction (not recorded which). The receptors derive from a female donor with ankylosing spondylitis or in good health (not recorded which).

This clonotype was found many times. J is TRBJ1-5 and V is TRBV7-8; D not resolved. The CDR3 length is 17 residues. Trimming took off 2 bases at V and 0 bases at J, with 14 bases between the two ends. Germline loops: CDR1 SGHVS, CDR2 FQNEAQ. The CDR3 DNA is TGTGCCAGCAGCTTAAAACGGAATCCGTTTAGCAATCAGCCCCAGCATTTT. Translated: CASSLKRNPFSNQPQHF.

This clonotype was recorded at least ten times. This chain connects TRBV5-6 to TRBJ2-1, with 9 bases that match TRBD1. The germline CDR1 and CDR2 sequences are SGHDT and YYEEEE. The CDR3 is 15 residues long. V shed 4 bases and J 0 bases; nucleotides not matched to a gene: 2. CDR3 residues: CASSPDRGSYNEQFF. The CDR3 DNA follows: TGTGCCAGCAGCCCGGACAGGGGCTCCTACAATGAGCAGTTCTTC.

The gene calls are TRBV15 and TRBJ2-1, with D perhaps matching TRBD1 or TRBD2 (5 bases each). V lost 0 bases to trimming and J lost 13 bases, with 13 bases between them. The CDR3 consists of 13 residues. In germline, CDR1 is LNHNV, CDR2 YYDKDF (reference sequence). This CDR3 reads CATSRDWGSGQFF. In DNA form, the CDR3 reads TGTGCCACCAGCAGAGATTGGGGGTCAGGCCAGTTCTTC.